The 17 T cell receptor beta chains reported below all come from one sample, sequenced in a study of Graves' ophthalmopathy and Graves' hyperthyroidism. RNA transcripts provided the template for amplifying TCR beta CDR3 regions. Second-round multiplex PCR came after first-round RT-PCR with HTBI primers. TCRdb redid the calling of the multiplex PCR reads with MiXCR, one entry per CDR3 protein. The sample holds about 380,000 distinct CDR3 sequences, roughly 15% seen once. Input material: peripheral blood. These receptors originate from a woman aged 18-35 years with stable Graves' hyperthyroidism.

This clonotype came up many times. This CDR3 is CASSLDRAGNYEQYF. As DNA, the CDR3 is TGTGCCAGCAGTTTGGACAGAGCGGGGAACTACGAGCAGTACTTC. This chain connects TRBV27 to TRBJ2-7, with D maybe TRBD2 (7 bases). Germline lookup yields CDR1 MNHEY and CDR2 SMNVEV (reference sequence). V lost 3 bases to trimming and J lost 3 bases, with 15 bases between them. The CDR3 runs 15 residues.

Many counts were recorded for this clonotype. This chain connects TRBV7-8 to TRBJ1-5; possibly TRBD1 for D (6 bases). Trimming shortened V by 3 bases and J by 4 bases, and 16 bases separated the two germline ends. Per the germline V gene, CDR1 is SGHVS and CDR2 is FQNEAQ. The CDR3 runs 16 residues. The CDR3 bases are TGTGCCAGCAGCTTGCGGACAGCCGTCCCAAATCAGCCCCAGCATTTT. Its translation: CASSLRTAVPNQPQHF.

At least ten counts were recorded for this clonotype. The chain has TRBV6-1 and TRBJ2-7; the D is unclear. This CDR3 comprises 12 residues. Trimming removed 4 bases from V and 3 bases from J, with 7 bases in between. Germline CDR1 and CDR2: MNHNS and SASEGT. The CDR3: CASSGGGYEQYF. For the CDR3, the DNA is TGTGCCAGCAGTGGTGGCGGCTACGAGCAGTACTTC.

This clonotype was recorded many times. CDR3 region: CSTPRQGLSYEQYF. CDR3 DNA sequence: TGCAGTACCCCGCGGCAGGGGTTGTCCTACGAGCAGTACTTC. The genes are TRBV20-1 and TRBJ2-7; TRBD1 might be the D (6 bases). The CDR3 extends over 14 amino acids. Germline V gene lookup returns CDR1 DFQATT and CDR2 SNEGSKA (reference sequence). V was pared by 8 bases and J by 1 base, with 18 bases between.

This clonotype was recorded at least ten times. The CDR3 bases are TGTGCCACCACATTCAATGGACAGTACTACGAGCAGTACTTC. Its translation is CATTFNGQYYEQYF. The chain joins TRBV10-3 to TRBJ2-7, with D possibly being TRBD1 (6 bases). Germline lookup yields CDR1 ENHRY and CDR2 SYGVKD. The CDR3 length is 14 residues. V shed 10 bases and J shed 3 bases, with 19 bases lying between them.

In its sample, this clonotype was seen a few times. V usage is TRBV6-1 and J usage is TRBJ2-5, with a weak D call TRBD2 (6 bases). The germline V gene has CDR1 MNHNS and CDR2 SASEGT. V gave up 5 bases and J gave up 7 bases, with 17 bases separating them. CDR3 length: 14 residues. The CDR3 region has the DNA TGTGCCAGCAGTACCCGGGCGGTAGCGGTGACCCAGTACTTC. This gives the protein CASSTRAVAVTQYF.

This clonotype appeared many times. The V and J genes are TRBV3-1 and TRBJ1-1, with a possible D match to TRBD1 (6 bases). Germline CDR1 is LGHDT and CDR2 is YNNKEL (reference sequence). Trimming removed 1 base at V and 2 bases at J, with 17 bases between. The CDR3 is made up of 17 amino acids. CDR3 in DNA: TGTGCCAGCAGCCAAGCCCGAGGGGGACAAAGAAACACTGAAGCTTTCTTT. Translated: CASSQARGGQRNTEAFF.

The CDR3 region has the DNA TGTGCCAGCAGGCTGACAGGGGAAAACATTCAGTACTTC. This encodes CASRLTGENIQYF. The rearrangement joins TRBV6-1 to TRBJ2-4; 8 nucleotides agree with TRBD1. The germline V gene encodes CDR1 MNHNS and CDR2 SASEGT. Trimming took 6 bases from V and 5 from J; bases not matched to a gene: 3. The CDR3 has 13 residues.

The chain joins TRBV28 to TRBJ2-7, with D possibly TRBD2 on 6 matching bases. This CDR3 region has 14 residues. Germline values: CDR1 MDHEN, CDR2 SYDVKM. Trimming removed 2 bases at V and 6 bases at J, with 14 bases between. The CDR3 sequence is CASSLGTFPSEQYF. In nucleotides, the CDR3 is TGTGCCAGCAGTTTAGGGACTTTCCCTAGCGAGCAGTACTTC.

This clonotype was detected many times. The genes are TRBV7-3 and TRBJ2-5; D call uncertain. CDR3 length: 13 residues. CDR1 and CDR2 from the germline V gene are SGHTA and FQGTGA. Deletions cut 5 bases from V and 1 base from J, with 8 bases between. For the CDR3, the DNA is TGTGCCAGCAGCCCTACAAGCCAAGAGACCCAGTACTTC. Translation: CASSPTSQETQYF. Drawing the rest from reference TRBV7-3 and TRBJ2-5, the complete variable domain is GAGVSQTPSNKVTEKGKYVELRCDPISGHTALYWYRQSLGQGPEFLIYFQGTGAADDSGLPNDRFFAVRPEGSVSTLKIQRTERGDSAVYLCASSPTSQETQYFGPGTRLLVL.

This clonotype was picked up many times. The V and J genes are TRBV12-3 or TRBV12-4 and TRBJ1-1; D unclear. Trimming shortened V by 2 bases and J by 1 base, and 5 bases separated the two germline ends. The CDR3 covers 13 residues. The CDR3 sequence is CASSLRPNTEAFF. CDR3 bases: TGTGCCAGCAGTTTACGACCGAACACTGAAGCTTTCTTT.

The chain is built from TRBV12-3 or TRBV12-4 and TRBJ2-2; D is perhaps TRBD2 (5 bases). The length of the CDR3 is 15 residues. V lost 2 bases and J lost 4, with 11 bases in between. The CDR3 spells CASSLRSEGTGELFF. Here the CDR3 DNA reads TGTGCCAGCAGTTTAAGAAGCGAGGGCACCGGGGAGCTGTTTTTT.

This clonotype was found a few times. This sequence joins TRBV10-1 and TRBJ2-3; D gene uncertain. This CDR3 region has 12 residues. With 5 bases removed from V and 9 bases from J, the gap between germline ends came to 12 bases. Germline CDR1 is WNHNN and CDR2 is SYGVQD (reference sequence). CDR3 region: CASSLDRRTQYF. For the CDR3, the DNA is TGCGCCAGCAGTCTTGACCGTAGGACGCAGTATTTT.

This clonotype was picked up many times. The chain employs TRBV11-2 and TRBJ1-2; tentatively, D is TRBD1 (5 bases). Trimming took 4 bases from V and 3 from J, leaving 18 bases between them. CDR3 size: 16 residues. Germline CDR1 reads SGHAT; CDR2 reads FQNNGV. CDR3 residues: CASSSPGVKGDYGYTF. Here the CDR3 DNA reads TGTGCCAGCAGCTCCCCCGGGGTCAAAGGGGACTATGGCTACACCTTC.

This clonotype was seen ten or more times. The CDR3 DNA reads as TGTGCCAGCAGTTCCATCATTGGGGGCAGCACCGGGGAGCTGTTTTTT. This codes for CASSSIIGGSTGELFF. The chain uses TRBV12-3 or TRBV12-4 and TRBJ2-2; maybe TRBD1 (6 bases). This CDR3 has 16 residues. V shed 4 bases and J shed 4 bases, with 16 bases lying between them.

This clonotype was picked up many times. The chain recombines TRBV5-1 with TRBJ1-1, with TRBD1 as a possible D gene (6 bases). This CDR3 region has 12 residues. Germline-derived CDR1 and CDR2 are SGHRS and YFSETQ. V lost 5 bases and J 4 bases, leaving 9 bases between the germline ends. CDR3 nucleotide sequence: TGCGCCAGCAGTTCAGGGGCCACTGAAGCTTTCTTT. Its protein is CASSSGATEAFF.

This clonotype was recorded many times. CDR3 nucleotides: TGTGCCAACAGGGGACAGGGGGCGGATAGCACGGGCTACACCTTC. This gives the protein CANRGQGADSTGYTF. This chain uses TRBV10-3 with TRBJ1-2; 12 bases line up with TRBD1. The germline V gene encodes CDR1 ENHRY and CDR2 SYGVKD. The V gene end was trimmed by 10 bases and the J gene end by 8 bases; junction bases not matched to a gene: 14. This CDR3 spans 15 amino acids.